Here is one TCR beta chain with its context. Its target is not known. Both 60 Vbeta primers and 13 Jbeta primers went into the PCR. TCRdb keeps only in-frame clones here, not all; method: immunoSEQ multiplex PCR. The sample lists some 100,000 clones; about 75% were seen once. This sample stems from a study of cytomegalovirus exposure and HLA in healthy donors. Study findings and constraints: A missense variant in DCLRE1C was later tied to TCR beta V- and J-gene trimming. Later, an analysis showed that TCR beta chains associated with HLA were more clonally expanded than others that were equally common. In the analysis, some V segments, TRBV6-2 and TRBV6-3 included, were excluded as indistinguishable. TCR beta chains numbering approximately 150 were designated cytomegalovirus-associated.

The trim removed 5 bases at V and 5 bases at J, leaving 8 bases unmatched. This CDR3 is 14 amino acids long. Germline CDR1 reads GTSNPN; CDR2 reads SVGIG (reference sequence). Sequenced sample: PBMCs. The chain carries TRBV30 and TRBJ1-1; TRBD1 aligns across 10 bases. The receptor's source is a woman under 30 in good health and CMV-seropositive. CDR3 sequence reads: CAWDPGQGNTEAFF. CDR3 DNA sequence: TGTGCCTGGGACCCGGGACAGGGGAATACTGAAGCTTTCTTT.